Listed here are 27 T cell receptor beta chains from one sample, sequenced in a study of T-cell memory formation after mild COVID-19. MiXCR, applied by TCRdb to the 5' RACE reads, yields one record per CDR3 protein. The sample yields 200,000 or so distinct CDR3 sequences, about 17% seen once. The sequenced sample was PBMCs or a T cell subset sorted from them (not recorded which). The receptors come from an adult woman who had mild COVID-19 (a few samples of this study predate the infection). Cell type and time point are not known.

This clonotype appeared a few times. The V call is TRBV24-1, the J call TRBJ2-1, with 9 bases lining up with TRBD1. The V gene end was trimmed by 2 bases and the J gene end by 0 bases; junction bases not matched to a gene: 7. Germline-derived CDR1 and CDR2 are KGHDR and SFDVKD. The CDR3 sequence is 18 residues long. The CDR3 region is CATSDSLTGGSSYNEQFF. CDR3 coding DNA: TGTGCCACCAGTGATTCTCTGACAGGGGGGAGCTCCTACAATGAGCAGTTCTTC.

This clonotype turned up a few times. The chain employs TRBV19 and TRBJ2-3; D possibly corresponds to TRBD1 (7 bases). CDR1 LNHDA and CDR2 SQIVND come from the germline V gene (reference sequence). V dropped 4 bases and J dropped 4 bases, with 21 bases sitting between them. This CDR3 region has 17 residues. The CDR3 DNA sequence: TGTGCCAGTAGTACACAGGGGAGCGCGGGGTTATCAGATACGCAGTATTTT. Its translation is CASSTQGSAGLSDTQYF.

The chain has TRBV9 and TRBJ1-2, with unresolved D. V shed 4 bases and J shed 0 bases, with 13 bases lying between them. The germline CDR1 and CDR2 sequences are SGDLS and YYNGEE. The CDR3 totals 15 residues. The CDR3 bases are TGTGCCAGCAGCCCCGGGGTGGTCGCTAACTATGGCTACACCTTC. This translates into CASSPGVVANYGYTF.

This clonotype was detected many times. The V and J genes are TRBV7-8 and TRBJ2-7; the D gene is possibly TRBD1 (6 bases). This CDR3 spans 14 amino acids. The ends were cut back, 4 bases at V and 0 bases at J, with 10 bases in the middle. Germline V gene sequence: CDR1 SGHVS, CDR2 FQNEAQ. The DNA of the CDR3 is TGTGCCAGCAGCTCCCAACAGGGCTCCTACGAGCAGTACTTC. Amino acids: CASSSQQGSYEQYF.

This clonotype was observed a handful of times. V and J are TRBV5-4 and TRBJ1-1; 10 nucleotides align to TRBD1. The CDR3 sequence is 13 residues long. CDR1 is SGHNT and CDR2 is YYREEE in the germline V gene (reference sequence). V dropped 4 bases and J dropped 8; count of bases not matched to a gene: 5. The CDR3 loop reads CASSHDRGREAFF. The DNA for the CDR3 is TGTGCCAGCAGCCACGACAGGGGGCGGGAAGCTTTCTTT.

This clonotype was picked up a small number of times. This chain joins TRBV6-5 and TRBJ2-5; D unclear. Germline V gene sequence: CDR1 MNHEY, CDR2 SVGAGI. The V end lost 4 bases, the J end lost 4 bases, and 10 bases lay between the germline ends. The CDR3 runs 13 residues. The CDR3, as DNA: TGTGCCAGCAGTTGGAATCCTCGAGAGACCCAGTACTTC. This translates into CASSWNPRETQYF.

This clonotype was seen at least ten times. This sequence joins TRBV29-1 and TRBJ2-1; 11 bases align to TRBD1. The junction had 15 bases not matched to a gene; V was cut back by 6 bases and J by 8 bases. The CDR3 covers 16 residues. In germline, CDR1 is SQVTM, CDR2 ANQGSEA. The CDR3 spells CSVDNRWTGGRDEQFF. In DNA, the CDR3 is TGCAGCGTGGATAATAGATGGACAGGGGGCAGGGATGAGCAGTTCTTC.

The V gene is TRBV20-1, the J gene TRBJ2-1; 7 bases fit TRBD2. Germline loops: CDR1 DFQATT, CDR2 SNEGSKA (reference sequence). The CDR3 length is 18 residues. J gave up 0 bases and V 0 bases, and 11 bases lay outside the gene matches. The CDR3 protein is CSARDLRLAEGSYNEQFF. The CDR3 DNA reads TGCAGTGCTAGAGATCTAAGGCTAGCGGAGGGCTCCTACAATGAGCAGTTCTTC.

The genes are TRBV5-1 and TRBJ2-5; 7 nucleotides line up with TRBD1. V trimming: 4 bases; J trimming: 3 bases; junction bases outside the gene matches: 6. Germline values: CDR1 SGHRS, CDR2 YFSETQ. The length of the CDR3 is 14 residues. The CDR3 spells CASSLTGPKETQYF. As DNA, the CDR3 is TGCGCCAGCAGCCTGACAGGGCCAAAAGAGACCCAGTACTTC.

The J gene is TRBJ1-1, the V gene TRBV12-5; D call uncertain. The CDR3 length is 18 residues. V shed 4 bases and J shed 6 bases, with 27 bases lying between them. CDR1 is LGHNT, CDR2 FRNRAP, per germline. CDR3 in DNA: TGTGCTAGTGGTTCCACTGGTGGAATTCCACCTCTAATCCCTGAAGCTTTCTTT. Encoded protein: CASGSTGGIPPLIPEAFF.

The V gene is TRBV6-2 or TRBV6-3, the J gene TRBJ2-3; 8 positions match TRBD1. CDR1 and CDR2 from the germline V gene are MNHEY and SVGEGT. The trim removed 0 bases at V and 4 bases at J, leaving 9 bases unmatched. The CDR3 is 17 residues long. CDR3 region: CASSYSLGQGFPDTQYF. The CDR3 coding sequence is TGTGCCAGCAGTTACTCGCTCGGACAGGGCTTCCCAGATACGCAGTATTTT.

This chain connects TRBV13 to TRBJ1-5; the D is unclear. Germline values: CDR1 PRHDT, CDR2 FYEKMQ (reference sequence). The CDR3 runs to 16 residues. The germline V and J ends were trimmed by 1 base and 6 bases, with 16 bases remaining between them. The CDR3 sequence: CASSLARGNGSQPQHF. In DNA form, the CDR3 reads TGTGCCAGCAGCTTAGCTCGAGGTAATGGGAGTCAGCCCCAGCATTTT. The full variable domain, its missing parts supplied by reference TRBV13 and TRBJ1-5, is AAGVIQSPRHLIKEKRETATLKCYPIPRHDTVYWYQQGPGQDPQFLISFYEKMQSDKGSIPDRFSAQQFSDYHSELNMSSLELGDSALYFCASSLARGNGSQPQHFGDGTRLSIL.

This clonotype turned up a few times. This chain links TRBV12-3 or TRBV12-4 with TRBJ2-1; TRBD1 agrees at 10 bases. Trimming at V came to 6 bases and at J to 7 bases, leaving 3 bases not matched to a gene. This CDR3 is built from 13 residues. The CDR3 coding sequence is TGTGCCAGCAGAGGGACAGGGGAGAATGAGCAGTTCTTC. Residues: CASRGTGENEQFF.

The V call is TRBV7-3, the J call TRBJ2-1, with 12 bases aligning to TRBD2. Unmatched junction bases numbered 8, after V lost 5 bases and J lost 9 bases. Germline-derived CDR1 and CDR2 are SGHTA and FQGTGA. This CDR3 has 15 residues. The CDR3 is CASSAPSGGASEQFF. CDR3 coding DNA: TGTGCCAGCAGCGCTCCTAGCGGGGGGGCCTCTGAGCAGTTCTTC.

The sample holds a few counts of this clonotype. The chain links TRBV5-1 to TRBJ2-7; 8 bases map to TRBD1. Germline loops: CDR1 SGHRS, CDR2 YFSETQ. V shed 4 bases and J 5 bases; nucleotides not matched to a gene: 8. The CDR3 runs to 14 residues. The CDR3 DNA reads as TGCGCCAGCAGCCTGAAGGACAGGGAGAACGAGCAGTACTTC. It encodes CASSLKDRENEQYF.

This clonotype has a single count. The chain recombines TRBV15 with TRBJ1-2, with no clear D. CDR1 LNHNV and CDR2 YYDKDF come from the germline V gene (reference sequence). The CDR3 extends over 13 amino acids. Trimming removed 1 base from V and 6 bases from J, with 9 bases in between. The CDR3 DNA is TGTGCCACCAGCAGAGTAGACGATCATGGCTACACCTTC. Protein: CATSRVDDHGYTF.

The chain recombines TRBV12-3 or TRBV12-4 with TRBJ2-3; D possibly corresponds to TRBD1 (5 bases). The CDR3 has 13 residues. V dropped 5 bases and J dropped 4 bases, with 10 bases sitting between them. In DNA, the CDR3 is TGTGCCAGCAGTCGGACAAGCCCAGATACGCAGTATTTT. Translation: CASSRTSPDTQYF.

This clonotype was seen a few times. The chain carries TRBV12-3 or TRBV12-4 and TRBJ2-2; tentative D call: TRBD1 (6 bases). V was trimmed by 4 bases and J by 5 bases, leaving 17 bases between them. The CDR3 is made up of 16 amino acids. The CDR3 DNA reads TGTGCCAGCAGTTCCCCGGGCAGGGGACGGACCGGGGAGCTGTTTTTT. Its protein product is CASSSPGRGRTGELFF.

This clonotype was seen more than once but under ten times. J is TRBJ2-3 and V is TRBV5-1; tentatively, D is TRBD1 (6 bases). Between the trimmed V and J ends, which lost 0 bases and 5 bases, there was a span of 13 bases. The CDR3 loop spans 15 amino acids. From germline, CDR1 is SGHRS and CDR2 YFSETQ. CDR3 coding DNA: TGCGCCAGCAGCTTGGGCAGGGGAATTAAAGATACGCAGTATTTT. This translates into CASSLGRGIKDTQYF.

The genes are TRBV4-3 and TRBJ2-3, with D unresolved. Trimming removed 2 bases at V and 4 bases at J, with 10 bases between. Germline V gives CDR1 LGHNA, CDR2 YSLEER. The CDR3 has 14 residues. As DNA, the CDR3 is TGCGCCAGCAGCCAATACTGGACCTCAGATACGCAGTATTTT. Translating gives CASSQYWTSDTQYF.

The chain joins TRBV15 to TRBJ1-2; no clear D. This CDR3 spans 13 amino acids. CDR1 LNHNV and CDR2 YYDKDF come from the germline V gene (reference sequence). Between the trimmed V and J ends, which lost 0 bases and 8 bases, there was a span of 10 bases. The CDR3 sequence is CATSRDRMGGYTF. The CDR3 DNA is TGTGCCACCAGCAGAGACAGGATGGGGGGCTACACCTTC.

The V and J genes are TRBV2 and TRBJ2-1; 13 nucleotides match TRBD2. Germline assignment: CDR1 SNHLY and CDR2 FYNNEI. The CDR3 covers 15 residues. The V and J ends lost 4 bases and 9 bases, in that order; junction bases with no gene match: 6. The CDR3: CASSVGLAGEAEQFF. For the CDR3, the DNA is TGTGCCAGCAGTGTCGGACTAGCGGGAGAGGCTGAGCAGTTCTTC.

This clonotype was seen many times. This chain links TRBV14 with TRBJ2-7, with a possible D match to TRBD1 (6 bases). The CDR3 has 13 amino acids. Germline V gives CDR1 SGHDN, CDR2 FVKESK. V shed 6 bases and J shed 6 bases, with 15 bases lying between them. In nucleotides, the CDR3 is TGTGCCAGCAGTACGGACGTACAGGGCGAGCAGTACGTC. It yields the protein CASSTDVQGEQYV.

The rearrangement uses TRBV29-1 and TRBJ1-2; 8 nucleotides align to TRBD1. This CDR3 comprises 12 residues. V gave up 7 bases and J gave up 9 bases; unmatched junction bases: 10. The germline CDR1 and CDR2 sequences are SQVTM and ANQGSEA. CDR3 DNA: TGCAGCGCCAGGACAGGGAGGGTTCGCTACACCTTC. It translates to CSARTGRVRYTF.

This clonotype came up a few times. The chain employs TRBV6-1 and TRBJ1-4; D remains unclear. The V and J ends lost 6 bases and 4 bases respectively, with 9 bases between them. The CDR3 runs to 13 residues. CDR1 and CDR2 (germline): MNHNS, SASEGT. The CDR3 spells CASRQTGNEKLFF. DNA for the CDR3: TGTGCCAGCAGGCAAACGGGTAATGAAAAACTGTTTTTT.

This clonotype was picked up a small number of times. The V call is TRBV27, the J call TRBJ2-7; 7 bases agree with TRBD1. In germline, CDR1 is MNHEY, CDR2 SMNVEV (reference sequence). This CDR3 has 14 residues. The V and J ends lost 6 bases and 2 bases, in that order; junction bases with no gene match: 7. This CDR3 reads CASRIVGGTYEQYF. The CDR3 DNA sequence: TGTGCCAGCAGAATCGTAGGGGGCACCTACGAGCAGTACTTC.

In this sample, this clonotype turned up many times. The gene calls are TRBV6-5 and TRBJ2-1; 8 bases agree with TRBD2. Trimming cost V 8 bases and J 7 bases; bases outside gene matches: 13. CDR1 and CDR2 (germline): MNHEY, SVGAGI. The CDR3 totals 15 residues. DNA for the CDR3: TGTGCCAGCGGACCTTTGGCGGGAGGCCTAAATGAGCAGTTCTTC. It encodes CASGPLAGGLNEQFF.